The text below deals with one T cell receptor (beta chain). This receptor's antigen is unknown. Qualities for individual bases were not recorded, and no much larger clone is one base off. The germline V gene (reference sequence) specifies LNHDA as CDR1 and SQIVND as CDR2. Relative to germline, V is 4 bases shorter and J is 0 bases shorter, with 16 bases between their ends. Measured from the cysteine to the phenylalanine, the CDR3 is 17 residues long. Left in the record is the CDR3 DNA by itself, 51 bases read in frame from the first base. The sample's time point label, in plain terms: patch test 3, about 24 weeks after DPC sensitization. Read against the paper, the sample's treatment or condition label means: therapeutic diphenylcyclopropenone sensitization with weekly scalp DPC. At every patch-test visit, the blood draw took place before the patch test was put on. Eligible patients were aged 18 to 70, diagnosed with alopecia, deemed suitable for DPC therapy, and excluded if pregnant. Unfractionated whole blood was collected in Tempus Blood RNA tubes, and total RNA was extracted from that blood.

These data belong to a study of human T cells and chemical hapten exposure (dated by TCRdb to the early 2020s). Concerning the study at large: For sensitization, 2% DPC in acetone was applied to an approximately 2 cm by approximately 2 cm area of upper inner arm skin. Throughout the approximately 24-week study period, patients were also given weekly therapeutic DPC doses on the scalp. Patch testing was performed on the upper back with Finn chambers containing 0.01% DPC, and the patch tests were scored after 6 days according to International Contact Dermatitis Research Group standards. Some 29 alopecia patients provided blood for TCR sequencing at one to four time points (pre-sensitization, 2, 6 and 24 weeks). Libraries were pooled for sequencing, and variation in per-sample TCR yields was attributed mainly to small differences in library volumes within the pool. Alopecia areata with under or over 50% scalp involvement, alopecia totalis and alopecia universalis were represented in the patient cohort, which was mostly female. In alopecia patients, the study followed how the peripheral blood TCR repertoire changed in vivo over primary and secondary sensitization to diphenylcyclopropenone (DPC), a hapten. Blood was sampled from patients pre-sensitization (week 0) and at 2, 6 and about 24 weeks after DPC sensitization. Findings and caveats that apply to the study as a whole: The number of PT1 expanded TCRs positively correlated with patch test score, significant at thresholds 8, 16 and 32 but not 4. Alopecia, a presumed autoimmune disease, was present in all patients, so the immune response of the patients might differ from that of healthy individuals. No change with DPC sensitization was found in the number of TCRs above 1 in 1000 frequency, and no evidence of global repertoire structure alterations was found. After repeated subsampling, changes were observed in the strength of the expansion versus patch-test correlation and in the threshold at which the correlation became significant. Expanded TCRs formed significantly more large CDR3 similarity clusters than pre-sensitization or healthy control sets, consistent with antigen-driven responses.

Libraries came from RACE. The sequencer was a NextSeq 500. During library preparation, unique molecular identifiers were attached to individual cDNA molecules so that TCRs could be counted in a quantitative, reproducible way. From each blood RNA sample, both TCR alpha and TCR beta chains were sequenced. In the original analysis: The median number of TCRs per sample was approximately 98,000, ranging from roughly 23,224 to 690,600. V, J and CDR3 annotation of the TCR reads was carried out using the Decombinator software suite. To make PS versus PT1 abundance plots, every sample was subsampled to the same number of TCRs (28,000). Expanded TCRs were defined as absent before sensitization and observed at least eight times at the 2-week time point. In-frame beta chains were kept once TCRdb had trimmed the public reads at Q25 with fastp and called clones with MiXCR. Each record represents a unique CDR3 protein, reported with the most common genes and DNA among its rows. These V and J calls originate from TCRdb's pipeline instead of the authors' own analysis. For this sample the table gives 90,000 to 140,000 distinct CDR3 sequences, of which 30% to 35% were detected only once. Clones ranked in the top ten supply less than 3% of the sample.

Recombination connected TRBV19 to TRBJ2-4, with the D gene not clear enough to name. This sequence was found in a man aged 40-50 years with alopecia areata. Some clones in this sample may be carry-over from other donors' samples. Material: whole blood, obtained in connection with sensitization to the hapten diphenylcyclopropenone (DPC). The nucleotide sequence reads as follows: TGTGCCAGTAGTACGATTGGTATCTCCATAGCCAAAAACATTCAGTACTTC. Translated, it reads CASSTIGISIAKNIQYF. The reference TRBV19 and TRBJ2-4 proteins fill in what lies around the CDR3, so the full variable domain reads DGGITQSPKYLFRKEGQNVTLSCEQNLNHDAMYWYRQDPGQGLRLIYYSQIVNDFQKGDIAEGYSVSREKKESFPLTVTSAQKNPTAFYLCASSTIGISIAKNIQYFGAGTRLSVL.